This T cell receptor (beta chain) appears in the sequencing data of a study of T cells in Graves' hyperthyroidism and ophthalmopathy. Study findings and constraints: Ophthalmopathy cases were set apart from stable hyperthyroidism by a 13 V-J model.

An absence of ophthalmopathy progression within 18 months meant stable Graves' hyperthyroidism. Using RNA transcripts as the source, TCR beta CDR3 regions were amplified. Using the HTBI primer set, a first-round RT-PCR was run on the TCR CDR3. TCRdb re-called the multiplex PCR reads through MiXCR, storing one row per CDR3 protein. The data show approximately 430,000 distinct CDR3 sequences, around a sixth seen once. The length of the CDR3 is 18 residues. The J segment lost 0 bases and the V segment lost 6 bases, leaving 7 bases of the junction unmatched. This clonotype was observed a handful of times. Its antigen is unknown.

This TCR came from a woman under 30 with Graves' hyperthyroidism. Sequencing was performed on blood. This sequence joins TRBV12-3 or TRBV12-4 and TRBJ2-2, with 13 bases fitting TRBD2. In DNA, the CDR3 is TGTGCCAGCAGCCTCCTGGGACTAGCGGGGTCGAACACCGGGGAGCTGTTTTTT. Its protein is CASSLLGLAGSNTGELFF.